This T cell receptor beta chain was retrieved from a study of T cell responses to AZD1222 COVID-19 vaccine. Study-wide results and caveats: Researchers report vaccine-associated CD4 TCRs spanning spike, with dominance at 160-218 and 743-854.

V was clipped by 5 bases and J by 2 bases, with 13 bases between them. The CDR3 has 14 residues. Germline loops: CDR1 MDHEN, CDR2 SYDVKM. About this clone itself: Its antigen is not identified.

The protocol was immunoSEQ multiplex PCR, while the TCRdb copy is restricted to in-frame clones and leaves out a portion. The profile shows more than 85,000 clones, approximately 91% of them singletons. This chain joins TRBV28 and TRBJ2-7, with a weak D call TRBD1 (6 bases). The clonotype originates from an adult who received the AZD1222 COVID-19 vaccine. Sequences were derived from peripheral blood, sampled 28 days after the second AZD1222 dose. The CDR3 region is CASSPQGFPYEQYF. The CDR3 DNA sequence: TGTGCCAGCAGTCCCCAGGGGTTCCCCTACGAGCAGTACTTC.